The 29 T cell receptor beta chains presented below share a single source sample, sequenced in a study of blood T cell repertoires in COVID-19. The data were produced by immunoSEQ multiplex PCR, yet TCRdb's version contains in-frame clones alone and is incomplete. The sample records 150,000 to 200,000 clones, roughly 88% being singletons. Sequencing input: peripheral blood. Receptors originate from a woman aged 60-70 years with acute or convalescent COVID-19.

V usage is TRBV24-1 and J usage is TRBJ2-1; 9 positions agree with TRBD1. Per germline, CDR1 KGHDR and CDR2 SFDVKD. The CDR3 extends over 16 amino acids. Losses at the gene ends were 1 base for V and 8 bases for J; bases not matched to a gene: 8. As DNA, the CDR3 is TGTGCCACCAGTGATTTTAAGACAGGGGGTTGGTATGAGCAGTTCTTC. Protein: CATSDFKTGGWYEQFF.

The chain uses TRBV2 and TRBJ2-7; 10 nucleotides match TRBD1. J lost 6 bases, V lost 8 bases, and 1 base had no gene match. This CDR3 region has 11 residues. Germline V gives CDR1 SNHLY, CDR2 FYNNEI. In DNA, the CDR3 is TGTGCCAGCCGGACAGGGGGCGAGCAGTACTTC. It is translated as CASRTGGEQYF.

The V gene is TRBV29-1, the J gene TRBJ1-5; 9 nucleotides line up with TRBD1. Germline lookup yields CDR1 SQVTM and CDR2 ANQGSEA. Trimming removed 6 bases from V and 6 bases from J; junction bases left unmatched: 6. The CDR3 loop spans 13 amino acids. CDR3 DNA: TGCAGCGTCGGGACAGGGAGGGGTCAGCCCCAGCATTTT. This sequence encodes CSVGTGRGQPQHF. Full variable domain (outside the CDR3, taken from reference TRBV29-1 and TRBJ1-5): SAVISQKPSRDICQRGTSLTIQCQVDSQVTMMFWYRQQPGQSLTLIATANQGSEATYESGFVIDKFPISRPNLTFSTLTVSNMSPEDSSIYLCSVGTGRGQPQHFGDGTRLSIL.

The chain employs TRBV30 and TRBJ2-6; maybe TRBD2 (5 bases). CDR1 is GTSNPN and CDR2 is SVGIG in the germline V gene (reference sequence). The germline V and J ends were trimmed by 4 bases and 2 bases, with 12 bases remaining between them. This CDR3 contains 15 residues. CDR3 region: CAWNEGWAGANVLTF. CDR3 coding DNA: TGTGCCTGGAACGAGGGTTGGGCTGGGGCCAACGTCCTGACTTTC.

This rearrangement joins TRBV5-5 to TRBJ1-1, with 7 bases lining up with TRBD1. The junction had 3 bases not matched to a gene; V was cut back by 4 bases and J by 6 bases. The CDR3 runs to 12 residues. Germline V gives CDR1 SGHKS, CDR2 YYEKEE (reference sequence). The DNA of the CDR3 is TGTGCCAGCAGCGGGGACAGCGCTGAAGCTTTCTTT. Translation gives CASSGDSAEAFF.

CDR3 sequence (DNA): TGTGCCAGCAGCTTGGCCCTCAGCGTATCTAGCACAGATACGCAGTATTTT. It translates to CASSLALSVSSTDTQYF. This rearrangement joins TRBV5-4 to TRBJ2-3; D is unresolved. The germline V and J ends were trimmed by 0 bases and 0 bases, with 14 bases remaining between them. This CDR3 has 17 residues. Germline-derived CDR1 and CDR2 are SGHNT and YYREEE (reference sequence).

For this clone: Compared with germline, one end of the junction differs, possibly owing to a read error. This chain uses TRBV2 with TRBJ2-5; 7 nucleotides match TRBD1. CDR1 is SNHLY, CDR2 FYNNEI, per germline. The CDR3 has 16 amino acids. The DNA of the CDR3 is TGTGCCAGCAGGGAAGGACAGGCCGTTTTAATGGAGACCCAGTACTTC. This encodes CASREGQAVLMETQYF.

The V and J genes are TRBV7-2 and TRBJ2-7; D is perhaps TRBD2 (6 bases). Germline V gene lookup returns CDR1 SGHTA and CDR2 FQGNSA. Trimming took 1 base from V and 3 from J, leaving 13 bases between them. The CDR3 loop spans 15 amino acids. The CDR3 DNA reads as TGTGCCAGCAGCTTAGGTACAGGAGGGATCTACGAGCAGTACTTC. Amino acid sequence: CASSLGTGGIYEQYF.

A few counts support this clone. The chain couples TRBV5-1 to TRBJ1-2; weak D call: TRBD1 (6 bases). Germline CDR1 is SGHRS and CDR2 is YFSETQ. This CDR3 comprises 13 residues. V was pared by 4 bases and J by 5 bases, with 12 bases between. This CDR3 reads CASSQITGYGYTF. The CDR3 DNA is TGCGCCAGCAGCCAAATAACAGGGTATGGCTACACCTTC. The full variable domain, in which reference TRBV5-1 and TRBJ1-2 provide the parts outside the CDR3, is KAGVTQTPRYLIKTRGQQVTLSCSPISGHRSVSWYQQTPGQGLQFLFEYFSETQRNKGNFPGRFSGRQFSNSRSEMNVSTLELGDSALYLCASSQITGYGYTFGSGTRLTVV.

This rearrangement joins TRBV6-5 to TRBJ1-2, with D unresolved. Germline assignment: CDR1 MNHEY and CDR2 SVGAGI. The germline V and J ends were trimmed by 4 bases and 1 base, with 7 bases remaining between them. This CDR3 is 13 amino acids long. The CDR3, as DNA: TGTGCCAGCAGTTCCCAGGTTAACTATGGCTACACCTTC. As protein: CASSSQVNYGYTF.

This clone was seen a handful of times. The gene calls are TRBV5-4 and TRBJ1-6; D possibly corresponds to TRBD1 (5 bases). V lost 7 bases and J lost 1, with 21 bases in between. Germline V lookup: CDR1 SGHNT, CDR2 YYREEE (reference sequence). This CDR3 spans 18 amino acids. The CDR3 DNA is TGTGCCAGCCACCAATTCGGAGGGTGGGGGTCCTATAATTCACCCCTCCACTTT. It codes for CASHQFGGWGSYNSPLHF.

This chain joins TRBV6-5 and TRBJ1-1; D is undetermined. Germline V CDR1 and CDR2: MNHEY, SVGAGI. Between the trimmed V and J ends, which lost 0 bases and 0 bases, there was a span of 11 bases. This CDR3 region has 16 residues. The CDR3: CASSYSRTVMNTEAFF. Written as DNA, the CDR3 is TGTGCCAGCAGTTACTCTCGGACTGTTATGAACACTGAAGCTTTCTTT.

This chain uses TRBV7-2 with TRBJ1-1, with 9 bases that match TRBD1. Germline assignment: CDR1 SGHTA and CDR2 FQGNSA. CDR3 size: 16 residues. Unmatched junction bases numbered 12, after V lost 5 bases and J lost 5 bases. The CDR3 region has the DNA TGTGCCAGCAGCCAGCATGGGACAGGGAGGGCAACTGAAGCTTTCTTT. Amino acid sequence: CASSQHGTGRATEAFF. Variable domain in full (rest from reference TRBV7-2 and TRBJ1-1): GAGVSQSPSNKVTEKGKDVELRCDPISGHTALYWYRQSLGQGLEFLIYFQGNSAPDKSGLPSDRFSAERTGGSVSTLTIQRTQQEDSAVYLCASSQHGTGRATEAFFGQGTRLTVV.

The chain joins TRBV5-1 to TRBJ2-2; possibly TRBD1 for D (5 bases). CDR1 is SGHRS and CDR2 is YFSETQ in the germline V gene. Trimming took 2 bases from V and 2 from J, leaving 7 bases between them. This CDR3 contains 14 residues. The DNA of the CDR3 is TGCGCCAGCAGCTTCAGGGTTAACACCGGGGAGCTGTTTTTT. Protein sequence: CASSFRVNTGELFF.

The genes are TRBV2 and TRBJ2-1; 12 positions agree with TRBD2. Germline loops: CDR1 SNHLY, CDR2 FYNNEI. The CDR3 contains 15 residues. V gave up 6 bases and J gave up 7 bases; unmatched junction bases: 7. CDR3 nucleotides: TGTGCCAGCAGAGCTCTAGCGGGAGGGAGGAATGAGCAGTTCTTC. It is translated as CASRALAGGRNEQFF.

In its sample, this clone was seen many times. The genes are TRBV7-9 and TRBJ2-1, with D perhaps matching TRBD2 (5 bases). The germline V and J ends were trimmed by 5 bases and 8 bases, with 13 bases remaining between them. This CDR3 region has 13 residues. Germline V lookup: CDR1 SEHNR, CDR2 FQNEAQ (reference sequence). CDR3 residues: CASSLFRGDEQFF. The CDR3 DNA reads TGTGCCAGCAGCCTATTCCGGGGTGATGAGCAGTTCTTC.

The gene calls are TRBV6-1 and TRBJ2-2, with 7 bases lining up with TRBD1. The CDR3 consists of 16 residues. After removal of 1 base from V and 4 bases from J, the junction contained 6 bases not matched to a gene. The germline gives CDR1 MNHNS, CDR2 SASEGT. CDR3: CASSEGQGFSTGELFF. DNA for the CDR3: TGTGCCAGCAGTGAAGGACAGGGATTTAGCACCGGGGAGCTGTTTTTT.

The chain has TRBV7-9 and TRBJ1-4; D might be TRBD1 (5 bases). With 4 bases removed from V and 7 bases from J, the gap between germline ends came to 13 bases. Germline loops: CDR1 SEHNR, CDR2 FQNEAQ (reference sequence). CDR3 size: 14 residues. The DNA for the CDR3 is TGTGCCAGCAGCTCTCAGGGTTTGGGTGAAAAACTGTTTTTT. It translates to CASSSQGLGEKLFF. Full variable domain (outside the CDR3, taken from reference TRBV7-9 and TRBJ1-4): DTGVSQNPRHKITKRGQNVTFRCDPISEHNRLYWYRQTLGQGPEFLTYFQNEAQLEKSRLLSDRFSAERPKGSFSTLEIQRTEQGDSAMYLCASSSQGLGEKLFFGSGTQLSVL.

This chain links TRBV21-1 with TRBJ2-5; TRBD2, as called in the table, went unchecked against the DNA. TRBV21-1 is tagged as a pseudogene. The CDR3 sequence is 14 residues long. The CDR3 is CASRQRGGKETQYF. CDR3 sequence (DNA): TGTGCCAGCCGCCAGCGGGGCGGAAAAGAGACCCAGTACTTC.

V gene TRBV12-3 or TRBV12-4 combines with J gene TRBJ2-7, with D possibly being TRBD2 (5 bases). V was pared by 1 base and J by 13 bases, with 14 bases between. This CDR3 has 12 amino acids. In nucleotides, the CDR3 is TGTGCCAGCAGTTTAGAGCGGCAGCGACTTTACTTC. It codes for CASSLERQRLYF.

The chain carries TRBV2 and TRBJ2-2; D is possibly TRBD1 (5 bases). Germline values: CDR1 SNHLY, CDR2 FYNNEI. Trimming pared 8 bases from V and 8 bases from J, leaving 12 bases between. There are 12 residues in the CDR3. CDR3 amino acids: CASVGAGGELFF. CDR3 sequence (DNA): TGTGCCAGCGTAGGGGCCGGTGGGGAGCTGTTTTTT.

The genes are TRBV28 and TRBJ2-7; D remains ambiguous. Deletions cut 2 bases from V and 6 bases from J, with 8 bases between. The germline gives CDR1 MDHEN, CDR2 SYDVKM. The CDR3 extends over 12 amino acids. CDR3 nucleotides: TGTGCCAGCAGTTTAGTGAAGCGCGAGCAGTACTTC. Translated, it gives CASSLVKREQYF.

The chain couples TRBV6-1 to TRBJ2-1, with 8 bases identical to TRBD1. With V trimmed by 3 bases and J by 0 bases, 1 base remained unmatched. The CDR3 has 15 residues. Germline-derived CDR1 and CDR2 are MNHNS and SASEGT. The CDR3 reads CASSDQGASYNEQFF. The CDR3 DNA reads as TGTGCCAGCAGTGACCAGGGGGCCTCCTACAATGAGCAGTTCTTC.

This chain connects TRBV6-4 to TRBJ1-1; 9 nucleotides line up with TRBD1. Germline lookup yields CDR1 MRHNA and CDR2 SNTAGT. Trimming removed 6 bases from V and 1 base from J; junction bases left unmatched: 3. This CDR3 spans 14 amino acids. CDR3 coding DNA: TGTGCCAGCAGCCCGGACAGGGGGAACACTGAAGCTTTCTTT. Its translation: CASSPDRGNTEAFF.

This clone appeared once. The rearrangement links TRBV6-2 or TRBV6-3 to TRBJ1-1; tentative D call: TRBD1 (6 bases). The CDR3 is 15 residues long. The ends were cut back, 4 bases at V and 6 bases at J, with 18 bases in the middle. Germline V gene data show CDR1 as MNHEY and CDR2 as SVGEGT. CDR3 bases: TGTGCCAGCAGTTCTCGTGTAATGACAGGCCCTGAAGCTTTCTTT. Residues: CASSSRVMTGPEAFF.

This clone appeared a single time. The chain recombines TRBV7-2 with TRBJ1-2; possibly TRBD1 for D (6 bases). Germline values: CDR1 SGHTA, CDR2 FQGNSA. V shed 5 bases and J shed 8 bases, with 21 bases lying between them. The CDR3 has 15 residues. In DNA, the CDR3 is TGTGCCAGCAGCCCCCGGATTACAGGGAGCGACGGCTACACCTTC. Protein product: CASSPRITGSDGYTF.

The chain recombines TRBV19 with TRBJ1-1; weak D call: TRBD1 (6 bases). V lost 3 bases to trimming and J lost 4 bases, with 18 bases between them. Germline V lookup: CDR1 LNHDA, CDR2 SQIVND (reference sequence). This CDR3 has 16 amino acids. The CDR3 spells CASSIGVGAWGTEAFF. CDR3 bases: TGTGCCAGTAGTATCGGTGTGGGGGCCTGGGGCACTGAAGCTTTCTTT.

The V gene is TRBV7-2, the J gene TRBJ2-7; D is unresolved. The germline V gene has CDR1 SGHTA and CDR2 FQGNSA. Trimming left V 1 base short and J 2 bases short, with 9 bases between. CDR3 length: 14 residues. The CDR3 region is CASSLGARAYEQYF. The DNA for the CDR3 is TGTGCCAGCAGCTTAGGGGCGCGAGCCTACGAGCAGTACTTC. Full variable domain (rest looked up from reference TRBV7-2 and TRBJ2-7): GAGVSQSPSNKVTEKGKDVELRCDPISGHTALYWYRQSLGQGLEFLIYFQGNSAPDKSGLPSDRFSAERTGGSVSTLTIQRTQQEDSAVYLCASSLGARAYEQYFGPGTRLTVT.

This rearrangement joins TRBV5-1 to TRBJ2-1; D might be TRBD2 (6 bases). This CDR3 region has 15 residues. V gave up 1 base and J gave up 0 bases, with 8 bases separating them. CDR1 is SGHRS, CDR2 YFSETQ, per germline. CDR3 loop: CASSLYGGSYNEQFF. DNA of the CDR3: TGCGCCAGCAGCTTGTACGGGGGCTCCTACAATGAGCAGTTCTTC.